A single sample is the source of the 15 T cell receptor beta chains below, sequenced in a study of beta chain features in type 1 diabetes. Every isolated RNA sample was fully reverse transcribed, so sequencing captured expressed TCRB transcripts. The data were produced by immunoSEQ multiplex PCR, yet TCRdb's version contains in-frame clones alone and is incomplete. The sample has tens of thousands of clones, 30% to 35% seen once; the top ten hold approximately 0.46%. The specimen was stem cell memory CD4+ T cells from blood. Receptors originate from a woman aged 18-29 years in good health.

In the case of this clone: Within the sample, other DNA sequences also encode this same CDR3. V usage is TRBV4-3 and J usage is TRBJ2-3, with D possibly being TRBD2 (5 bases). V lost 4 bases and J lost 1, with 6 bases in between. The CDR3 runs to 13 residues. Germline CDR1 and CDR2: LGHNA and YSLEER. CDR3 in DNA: TGCGCCAGCAGCCCCGGGGGCACAGATACGCAGTATTTT. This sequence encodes CASSPGGTDTQYF.

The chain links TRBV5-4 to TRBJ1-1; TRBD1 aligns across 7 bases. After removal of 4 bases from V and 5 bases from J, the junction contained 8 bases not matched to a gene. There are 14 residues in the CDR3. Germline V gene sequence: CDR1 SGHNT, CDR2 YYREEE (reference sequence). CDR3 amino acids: CASSNDRVRTEAFF. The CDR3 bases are TGTGCCAGCAGCAACGACAGGGTGAGGACTGAAGCTTTCTTT. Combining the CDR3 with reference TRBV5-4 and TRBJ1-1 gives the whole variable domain ETGVTQSPTHLIKTRGQQVTLRCSSQSGHNTVSWYQQALGQGPQFIFQYYREEENGRGNFPPRFSGLQFPNYSSELNVNALELDDSALYLCASSNDRVRTEAFFGQGTRLTVV.

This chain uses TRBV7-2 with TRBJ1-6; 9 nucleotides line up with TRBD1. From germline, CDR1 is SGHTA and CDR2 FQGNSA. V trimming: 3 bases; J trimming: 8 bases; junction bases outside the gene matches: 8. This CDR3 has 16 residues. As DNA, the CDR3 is TGTGCCAGCAGCTTGACGACAGGGGGTTTTGATTCACCCCTCCACTTT. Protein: CASSLTTGGFDSPLHF.

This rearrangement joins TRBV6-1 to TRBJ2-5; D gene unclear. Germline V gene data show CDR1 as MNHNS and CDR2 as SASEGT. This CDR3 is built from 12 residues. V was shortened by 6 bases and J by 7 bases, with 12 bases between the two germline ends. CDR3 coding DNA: TGTGCCAGCAGATCGCCGGCAGGGACCCAGTACTTC. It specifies CASRSPAGTQYF.

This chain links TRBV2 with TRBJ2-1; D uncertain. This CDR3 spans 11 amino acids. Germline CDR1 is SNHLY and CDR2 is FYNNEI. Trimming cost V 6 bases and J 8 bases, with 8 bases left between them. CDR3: CASSSPHEQFF. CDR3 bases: TGTGCCAGCAGCTCCCCTCATGAGCAGTTCTTC.

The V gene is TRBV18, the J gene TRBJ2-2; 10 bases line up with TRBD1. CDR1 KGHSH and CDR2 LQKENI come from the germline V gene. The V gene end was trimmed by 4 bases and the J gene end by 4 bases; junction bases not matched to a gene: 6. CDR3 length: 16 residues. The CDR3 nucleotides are TGTGCCAGCTCACGCGACAGGGGGCAAGGCACCGGGGAGCTGTTTTTT. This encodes CASSRDRGQGTGELFF.

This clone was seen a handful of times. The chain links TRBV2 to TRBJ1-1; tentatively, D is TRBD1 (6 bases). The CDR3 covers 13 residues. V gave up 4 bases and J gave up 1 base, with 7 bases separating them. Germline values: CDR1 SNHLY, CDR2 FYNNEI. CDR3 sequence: CASSGRGNTEAFF. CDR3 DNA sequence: TGTGCCAGCAGTGGCAGGGGGAACACTGAAGCTTTCTTT.

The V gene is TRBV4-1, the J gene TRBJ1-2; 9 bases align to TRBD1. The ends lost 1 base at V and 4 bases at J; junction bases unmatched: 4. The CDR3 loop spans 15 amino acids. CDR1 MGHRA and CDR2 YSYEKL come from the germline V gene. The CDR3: CASSQVGQGTYGYTF. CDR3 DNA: TGCGCCAGCAGCCAAGTGGGACAGGGTACCTATGGCTACACCTTC.

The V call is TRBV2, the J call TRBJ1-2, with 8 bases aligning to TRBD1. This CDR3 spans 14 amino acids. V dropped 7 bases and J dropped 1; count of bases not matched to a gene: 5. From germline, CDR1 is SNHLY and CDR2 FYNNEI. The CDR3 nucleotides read TGTGCCAGCACCAGTACAGGGGGTAACTATGGCTACACCTTC. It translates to CASTSTGGNYGYTF. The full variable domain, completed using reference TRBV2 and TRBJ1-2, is EPEVTQTPSHQVTQMGQEVILRCVPISNHLYFYWYRQILGQKVEFLVSFYNNEISEKSEIFDDQFSVERPDGSNFTLKIRSTKLEDSAMYFCASTSTGGNYGYTFGSGTRLTVV.

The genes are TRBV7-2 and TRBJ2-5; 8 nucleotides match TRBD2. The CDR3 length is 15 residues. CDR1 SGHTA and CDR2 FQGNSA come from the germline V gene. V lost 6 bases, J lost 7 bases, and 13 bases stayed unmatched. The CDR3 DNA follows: TGTGCCAGCAGTTTTATTAGCGGGAAGGAGGGGACCCAGTACTTC. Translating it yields CASSFISGKEGTQYF. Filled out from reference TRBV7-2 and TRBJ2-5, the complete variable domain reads GAGVSQSPSNKVTEKGKDVELRCDPISGHTALYWYRQSLGQGLEFLIYFQGNSAPDKSGLPSDRFSAERTGGSVSTLTIQRTQQEDSAVYLCASSFISGKEGTQYFGPGTRLLVL.

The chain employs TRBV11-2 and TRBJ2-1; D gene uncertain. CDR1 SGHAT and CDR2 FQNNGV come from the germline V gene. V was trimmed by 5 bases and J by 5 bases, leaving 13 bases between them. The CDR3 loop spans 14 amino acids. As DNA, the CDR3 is TGTGCCAGCAGCGGCTTGGCAGGAAACAATGAGCAGTTCTTC. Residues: CASSGLAGNNEQFF.

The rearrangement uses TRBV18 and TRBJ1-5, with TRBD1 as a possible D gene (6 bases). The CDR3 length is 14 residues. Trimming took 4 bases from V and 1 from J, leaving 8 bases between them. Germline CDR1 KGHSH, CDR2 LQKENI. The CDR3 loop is CASSLTGSNQPQHF. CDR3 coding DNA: TGTGCCAGCTCACTGACAGGAAGCAATCAGCCCCAGCATTTT.

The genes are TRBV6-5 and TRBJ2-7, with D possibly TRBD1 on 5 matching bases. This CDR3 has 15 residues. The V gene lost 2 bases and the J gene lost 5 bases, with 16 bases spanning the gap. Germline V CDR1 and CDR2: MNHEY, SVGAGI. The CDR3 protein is CASSYQGRSHHEQYF. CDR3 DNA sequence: TGTGCCAGCAGTTACCAGGGCAGGAGTCACCACGAGCAGTACTTC.

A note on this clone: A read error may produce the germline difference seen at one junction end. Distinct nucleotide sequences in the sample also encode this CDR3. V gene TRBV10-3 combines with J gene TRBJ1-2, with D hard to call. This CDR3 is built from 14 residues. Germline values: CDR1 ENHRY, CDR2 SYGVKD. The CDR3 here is CAIRDSGGGYGYTF. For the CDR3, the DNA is TGTGCCATCAGGGACTCAGGCGGCGGCTATGGCTACACTTTC.

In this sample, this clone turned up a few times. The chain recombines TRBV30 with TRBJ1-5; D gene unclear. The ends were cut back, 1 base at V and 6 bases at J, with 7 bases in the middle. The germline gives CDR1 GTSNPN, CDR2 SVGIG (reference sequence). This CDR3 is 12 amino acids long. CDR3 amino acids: CAWSGGAQPQHF. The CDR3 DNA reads TGTGCCTGGAGTGGGGGAGCTCAGCCCCAGCATTTT.